This TCR beta chain was identified in a study of quantifying T cell responses using KT2 cells. As for the study in general: Reverse transcription used primers in the TCR alpha and beta constant regions.

The sample is PBMC spiked with counted cells of clone KT2. Study-wide findings and caveats: Detection of KT2 sequences held at the lowest tested level, about one cell per 100,000 PBMC.

The cDNA 3' end received a ligated oligonucleotide with a UMI. First-round PCR used around 4 cycles and beta primers RC1.1 and RC1.2 covering TRBC1 and TRBC2. TCRdb reprocessed the UMI-ligation and nested PCR reads with MiXCR, giving one entry per CDR3 protein. The table lists 25,000 to 35,000 distinct CDR3 sequences, about 9.3% of them singletons. At least ten counts were recorded for this clonotype. Its antigen is unidentified. Germline CDR1 KGHSH, CDR2 LQKENI. CDR3 length: 14 residues. With V trimmed by 2 bases and J by 9 bases, 8 bases remained unmatched. The source of this sequence is a human donor. V gene TRBV18 combines with J gene TRBJ1-2; TRBD1 matches at 8 bases. Sequencing input: PBMCs spiked with cells of the T cell clone KT2. CDR3 loop: CASSPFGQGRSYTF. CDR3 nucleotide sequence: TGTGCCAGCTCACCATTTGGACAGGGTAGGAGCTACACCTTC.